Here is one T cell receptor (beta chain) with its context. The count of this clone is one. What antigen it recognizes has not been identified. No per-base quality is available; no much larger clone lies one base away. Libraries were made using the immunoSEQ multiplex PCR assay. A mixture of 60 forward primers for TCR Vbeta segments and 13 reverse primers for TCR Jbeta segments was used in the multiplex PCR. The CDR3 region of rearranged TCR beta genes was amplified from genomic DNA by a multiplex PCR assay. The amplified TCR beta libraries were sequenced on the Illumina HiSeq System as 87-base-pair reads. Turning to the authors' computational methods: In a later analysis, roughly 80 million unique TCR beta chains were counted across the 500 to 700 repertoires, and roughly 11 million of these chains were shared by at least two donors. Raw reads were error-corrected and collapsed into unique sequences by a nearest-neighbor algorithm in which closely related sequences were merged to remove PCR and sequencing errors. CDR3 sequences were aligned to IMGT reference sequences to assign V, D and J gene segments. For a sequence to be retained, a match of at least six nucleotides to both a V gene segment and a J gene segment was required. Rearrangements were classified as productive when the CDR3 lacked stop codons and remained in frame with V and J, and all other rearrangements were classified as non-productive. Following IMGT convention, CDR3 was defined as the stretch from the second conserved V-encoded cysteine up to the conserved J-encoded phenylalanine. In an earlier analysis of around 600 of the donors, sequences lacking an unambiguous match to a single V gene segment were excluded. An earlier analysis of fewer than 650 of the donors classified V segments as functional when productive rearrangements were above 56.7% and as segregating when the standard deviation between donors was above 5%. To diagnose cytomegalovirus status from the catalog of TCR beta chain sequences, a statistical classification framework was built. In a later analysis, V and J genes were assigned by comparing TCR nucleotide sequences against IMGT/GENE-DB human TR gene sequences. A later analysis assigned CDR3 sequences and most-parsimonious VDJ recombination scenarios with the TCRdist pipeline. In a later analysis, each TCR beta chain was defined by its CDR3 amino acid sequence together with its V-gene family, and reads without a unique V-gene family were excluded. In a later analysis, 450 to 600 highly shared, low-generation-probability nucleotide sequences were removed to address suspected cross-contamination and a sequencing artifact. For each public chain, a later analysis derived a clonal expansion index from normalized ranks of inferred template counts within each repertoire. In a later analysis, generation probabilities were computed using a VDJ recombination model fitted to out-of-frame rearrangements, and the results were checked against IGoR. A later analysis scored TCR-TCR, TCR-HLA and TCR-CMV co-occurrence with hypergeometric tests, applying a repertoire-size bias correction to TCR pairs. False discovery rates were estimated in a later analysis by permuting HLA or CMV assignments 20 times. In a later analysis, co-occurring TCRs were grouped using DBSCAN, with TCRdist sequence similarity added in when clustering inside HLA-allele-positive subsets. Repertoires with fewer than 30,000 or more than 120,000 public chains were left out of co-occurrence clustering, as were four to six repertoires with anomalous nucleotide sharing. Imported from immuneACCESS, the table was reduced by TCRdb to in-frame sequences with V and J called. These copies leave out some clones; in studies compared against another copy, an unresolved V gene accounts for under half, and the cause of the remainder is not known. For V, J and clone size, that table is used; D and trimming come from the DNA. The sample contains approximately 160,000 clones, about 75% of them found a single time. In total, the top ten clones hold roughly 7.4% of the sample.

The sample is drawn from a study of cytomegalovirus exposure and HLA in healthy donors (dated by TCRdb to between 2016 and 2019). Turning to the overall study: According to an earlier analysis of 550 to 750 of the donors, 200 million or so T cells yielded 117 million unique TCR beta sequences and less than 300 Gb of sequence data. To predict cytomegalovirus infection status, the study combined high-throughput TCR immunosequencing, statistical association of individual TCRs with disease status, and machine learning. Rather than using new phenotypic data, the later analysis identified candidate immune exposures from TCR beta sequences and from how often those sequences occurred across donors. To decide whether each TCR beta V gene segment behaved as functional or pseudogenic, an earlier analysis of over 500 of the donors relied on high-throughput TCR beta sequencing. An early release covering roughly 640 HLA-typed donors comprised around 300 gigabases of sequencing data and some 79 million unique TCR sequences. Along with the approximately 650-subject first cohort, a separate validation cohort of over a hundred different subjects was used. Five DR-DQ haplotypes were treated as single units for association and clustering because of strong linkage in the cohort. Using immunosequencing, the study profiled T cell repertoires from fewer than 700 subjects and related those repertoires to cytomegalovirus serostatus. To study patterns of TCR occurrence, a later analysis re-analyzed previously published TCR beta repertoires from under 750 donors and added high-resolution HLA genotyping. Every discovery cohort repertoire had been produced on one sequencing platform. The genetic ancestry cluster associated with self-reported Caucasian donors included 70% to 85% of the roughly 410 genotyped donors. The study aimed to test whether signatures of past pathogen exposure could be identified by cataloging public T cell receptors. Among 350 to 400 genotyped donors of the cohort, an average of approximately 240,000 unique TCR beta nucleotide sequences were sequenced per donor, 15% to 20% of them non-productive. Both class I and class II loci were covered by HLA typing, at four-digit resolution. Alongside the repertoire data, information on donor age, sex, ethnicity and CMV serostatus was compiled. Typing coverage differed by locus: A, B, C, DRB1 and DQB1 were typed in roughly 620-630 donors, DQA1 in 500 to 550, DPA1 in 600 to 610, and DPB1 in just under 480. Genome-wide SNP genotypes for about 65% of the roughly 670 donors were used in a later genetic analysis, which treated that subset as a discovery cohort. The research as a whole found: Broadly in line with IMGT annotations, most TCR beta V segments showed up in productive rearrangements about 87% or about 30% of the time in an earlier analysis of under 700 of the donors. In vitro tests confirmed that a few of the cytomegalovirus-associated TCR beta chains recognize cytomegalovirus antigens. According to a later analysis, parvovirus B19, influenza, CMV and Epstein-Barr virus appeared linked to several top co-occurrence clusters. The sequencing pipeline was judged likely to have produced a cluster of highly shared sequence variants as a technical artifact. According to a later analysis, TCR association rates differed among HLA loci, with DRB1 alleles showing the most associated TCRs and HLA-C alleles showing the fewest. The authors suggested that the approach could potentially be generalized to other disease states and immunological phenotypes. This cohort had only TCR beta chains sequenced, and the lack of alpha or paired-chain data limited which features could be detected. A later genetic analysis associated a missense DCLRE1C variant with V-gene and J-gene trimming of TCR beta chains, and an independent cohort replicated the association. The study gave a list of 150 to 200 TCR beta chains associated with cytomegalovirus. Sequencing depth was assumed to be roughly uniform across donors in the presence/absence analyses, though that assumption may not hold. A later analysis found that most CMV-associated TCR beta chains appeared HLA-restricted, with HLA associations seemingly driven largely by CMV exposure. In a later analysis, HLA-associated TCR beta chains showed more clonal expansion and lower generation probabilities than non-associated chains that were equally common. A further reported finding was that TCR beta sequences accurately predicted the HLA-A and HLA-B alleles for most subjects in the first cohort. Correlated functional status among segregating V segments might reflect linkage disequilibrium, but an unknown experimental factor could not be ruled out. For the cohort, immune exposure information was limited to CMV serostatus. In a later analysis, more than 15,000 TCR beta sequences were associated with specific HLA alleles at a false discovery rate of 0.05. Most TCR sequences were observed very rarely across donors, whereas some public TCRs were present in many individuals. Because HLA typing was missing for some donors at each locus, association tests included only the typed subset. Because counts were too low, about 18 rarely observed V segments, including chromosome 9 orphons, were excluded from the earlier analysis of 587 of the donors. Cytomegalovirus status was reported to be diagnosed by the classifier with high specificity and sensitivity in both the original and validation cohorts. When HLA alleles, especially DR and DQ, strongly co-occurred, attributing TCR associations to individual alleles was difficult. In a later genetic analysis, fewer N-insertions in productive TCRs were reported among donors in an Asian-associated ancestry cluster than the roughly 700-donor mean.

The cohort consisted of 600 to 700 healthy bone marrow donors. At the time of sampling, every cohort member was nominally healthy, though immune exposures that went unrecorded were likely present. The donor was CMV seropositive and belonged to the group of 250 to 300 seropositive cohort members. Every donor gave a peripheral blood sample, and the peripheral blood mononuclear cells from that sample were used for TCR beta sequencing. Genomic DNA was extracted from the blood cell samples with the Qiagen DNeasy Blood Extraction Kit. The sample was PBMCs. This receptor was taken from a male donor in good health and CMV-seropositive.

The DNA sequence follows: TGTGCCAGCAGGTTAAAAGGGACAGGGGATTGGGAAAAACTGTTTTTT. This sequence encodes CASRLKGTGDWEKLFF. The chain is encoded by TRBV21-1 joined to TRBJ1-4; the DNA was not compared with TRBD1, the D call given in the table. TRBV21-1 is tagged as a pseudogene. The CDR3 runs 16 residues from the cysteine to the phenylalanine. Kept here is only the CDR3 DNA, which spans 48 bases and is read in frame from base 1.